The clone carrying this TCR beta chain was seen once. The donors were part of the validation cohort, which consisted of approximately 110 subjects and was separate from the first cohort of 600 to 850 subjects. The sample comes from a study of cytomegalovirus exposure and HLA in healthy donors. Study background: The same platform was used for the 95 to 150 validation repertoires and the roughly 600 first-cohort repertoires, a later analysis reported.

V was clipped by 3 bases and J by 3 bases; unmatched bases: 8. CDR3 length: 14 amino acids. The germline gives CDR1 SQVTM, CDR2 ANQGSEA. The protocol was immunoSEQ multiplex PCR, while the TCRdb copy is restricted to in-frame clones and leaves out a portion. The sample holds approximately 110,000 clones, around 94% seen once. V gene TRBV29-1 combines with J gene TRBJ2-7; 7 bases are a match to TRBD2. The material sequenced was PBMCs. This TCR was sampled from a woman aged 18-29 years in good health and CMV-seronegative. For the CDR3, the DNA is TGCAGCGTTGACTTTGGCGGGGGAGACTACGAGCAGTACTTC. Amino acids: CSVDFGGGDYEQYF.